The rows below give T cell receptor beta chains drawn from one sample of a study of Ad26.COV2.S vaccination and SARS-CoV-2 variants. Method: immunoSEQ multiplex PCR; TCRdb's copy keeps in-frame clones and lacks some. The data show more than 150,000 clones, with around 90% seen just once and more than 4.5% held by the top ten. The sample here was peripheral blood, taken after recovery from COVID-19. The receptors derive from a human donor who had recovered from COVID-19. Both conserved end residues are part of each CDR3. The D gene is left open where the match is weak. Only some rows state a clone size, as once, few, many or a class for expanded clones.

j_call,v_call,clone_size,d_call,cdr3_nt,cdr3_aa
TRBJ2-4,TRBV7-2,.,.,TGTGCCAGCACCCTAGAGGGGGGTTTAGCCAAAAACATTCAGTACTTC,CASTLEGGLAKNIQYF
TRBJ2-3,TRBV14,.,.,TGTGCCAGCAGCCAAGACAGGGTGACAGATACGCAGTATTTT,CASSQDRVTDTQYF
TRBJ1-3,TRBV5-4,.,.,TGTGCCAGCAGCTTAGGGGGGAACTCTGGAAACACCATATATTTT,CASSLGGNSGNTIYF
TRBJ2-2,TRBV7-3,.,TRBD1,TGTGCCAGCAGCTCCACAAACAGGGGGAACGGGGAGCTGTTTTTT,CASSSTNRGNGELFF
TRBJ2-7,TRBV15,.,TRBD2,TGTGCCACCAGCAGAGTGGACGGGAGGACCTACGAGCAGTACTTC,CATSRVDGRTYEQYF
TRBJ2-7,TRBV6-4,once,.,TGTGCCAGCAGCGTCAGGGAGACCGTATCCTACGAGCAGTACTTC,CASSVRETVSYEQYF
TRBJ1-6,TRBV6-4,.,.,TGTGCCAGCTCCTTGGAGGAAGGGTCACCCCTCCACTTT,CASSLEEGSPLHF
TRBJ2-7,TRBV11-2,.,TRBD2,TGTGCCAGCAGCTTAGCGGGAGCGCGGGAGGGCGAGCAGTACTTC,CASSLAGAREGEQYF
TRBJ1-5,TRBV12-3/TRBV12-4,.,.,TGTGCCAGCAGTCGGGTTTCCGATCAGCCCCAGCATTTT,CASSRVSDQPQHF
TRBJ2-3,TRBV6-5,.,TRBD1,TGTGCCAGCAGCCGCGGGACAGGGGATCATACGCAGTATTTT,CASSRGTGDHTQYF
TRBJ2-3,TRBV7-8,.,.,TGTGCCAGCAGCGCTCAGGGGAATCCAGATACGCAGTATTTT,CASSAQGNPDTQYF
TRBJ2-3,TRBV7-7,.,.,TGTGCTAGCAGCTATAATCCCCAGCAGACGCAGTATTTT,CASSYNPQQTQYF
TRBJ1-1,TRBV7-6,.,.,TGTGCCAGCAGCTTAGAACCGGGCGCTGAAGCTTTCTTT,CASSLEPGAEAFF
TRBJ1-6,TRBV19,once,TRBD1,TGTGCCAGTAGTACACACCGGGACAGGGGCGGTTCACCCCTCCACTTT,CASSTHRDRGGSPLHF
TRBJ1-2,TRBV2,.,TRBD1,TGTGCCAGCAGCGGGGACAGGGGGGGGAATGGCTACACCTTC,CASSGDRGGNGYTF
TRBJ1-5,TRBV6-5,.,.,TGTGCCAGCAAGAGGGATTATAGCAATCAGCCCCAGCATTTT,CASKRDYSNQPQHF
TRBJ2-3,TRBV14,.,.,TGTGCCAGCAGCCAAGAACGGGATATGAATACGCAGTATTTT,CASSQERDMNTQYF
TRBJ2-2,TRBV6-5,.,TRBD2,TGTGCCAGCAGTTACACGGGACTAGCGATCACCGGGGAGCTGTTTTTT,CASSYTGLAITGELFF
TRBJ1-2,TRBV5-1,.,.,TGCGCCAGCAGCTTGCTGGGGGCTAATAGCGGCTACACCTTC,CASSLLGANSGYTF
TRBJ2-5,TRBV7-8,.,TRBD1,TGTGCCAGCAGCTTGGACAGGGAAGAGACCCAGTACTTC,CASSLDREETQYF
TRBJ2-2,TRBV7-2,once,.,TGTGCCAGCAGCTCGACAGGAGGGGCCGGGGAGCTGTTTTTT,CASSSTGGAGELFF
TRBJ2-1,TRBV13,.,.,TGTGCCAGCAGCCCCTCGGACAGTCACTACAATGAGCAGTTCTTC,CASSPSDSHYNEQFF
TRBJ2-3,TRBV7-3,.,.,TGTGCCAGCAGCCTCACCGGGACCTCCAGCACAGATACGCAGTATTTT,CASSLTGTSSTDTQYF
TRBJ1-5,TRBV4-2,.,.,TGTGCCAGCAGTCTCAGACGGGAGAATCAGCCCCAGCATTTT,CASSLRRENQPQHF
TRBJ1-1,TRBV6-4,once,.,TGTGCCAGCAGTGACTCGAACAGGGATATCACTGAAGCTTTCTTT,CASSDSNRDITEAFF
TRBJ1-5,TRBV6-1,.,.,TGTGCCAGCAGTGAATTTGGGAATCAGCCCCAGCATTTT,CASSEFGNQPQHF
TRBJ2-7,TRBV7-9,.,TRBD2,TGTGCCAGCAGCCTCAAGATAGCGGGAGAAAGCTCCTACGAGCAGTACTTC,CASSLKIAGESSYEQYF
TRBJ1-2,TRBV11-2,.,.,TGTGCCAGCAGCCGGAATAACTATGGCTACACCTTC,CASSRNNYGYTF
TRBJ2-5,TRBV27,.,.,TGTGCCAGCAGATCAGGGGAACAAGAGACCCAGTACTTC,CASRSGEQETQYF
TRBJ1-5,TRBV6-6,.,.,TGTGCCAGCAGTTACGGGCCGGTTTATAGCAATCAGCCCCAGCATTTT,CASSYGPVYSNQPQHF
TRBJ2-5,TRBV30,.,.,TGTGCCTGGAGTTTACGTCAAGAGACCCAGTACTTC,CAWSLRQETQYF
TRBJ1-5,TRBV5-8,.,TRBD1,TGTGCCAGCAGCTCGGGGACAGTTAGCAATCAGCCCCAGCATTTT,CASSSGTVSNQPQHF
TRBJ2-3,TRBV4-1,.,.,TGCGCCAGCAGCCTAGGGGCAGGGGGCACAGATACGCAGTATTTT,CASSLGAGGTDTQYF
TRBJ1-1,TRBV25-1,.,.,TGTGCCAGCAGCGAAACTGCGCGGGCCACTGAAGCTTTCTTT,CASSETARATEAFF
TRBJ1-4,TRBV7-9,.,.,TGTGCCAGCAGTCAAAGGGACCTTAATGAAAAACTGTTTTTT,CASSQRDLNEKLFF
TRBJ1-2,TRBV5-1,.,TRBD1,TGCGCCAGCAGCTCCGAACAGGGGGTAGCCTATGGCTACACCTTC,CASSSEQGVAYGYTF
TRBJ1-1,TRBV12-2,.,.,TGTGCAAGTCGCTTAGTCCGGGCAGGGACATACACTGAAGCTTTCTTT,CASRLVRAGTYTEAFF
TRBJ2-4,TRBV29-1,once,TRBD2,TGCAGCGTTCTCCAGCGGGAGGATAACATTCAGTACTTC,CSVLQREDNIQYF
TRBJ2-7,TRBV11-3,once,TRBD2,TGTGCCAGCAGCCGCGGGACTACCTACGAGCAGTACTTC,CASSRGTTYEQYF
TRBJ2-2,TRBV9,.,.,TGTGCCAGCAGCCCCCATAACACCGGGGAGCTGTTTTTT,CASSPHNTGELFF
TRBJ2-2,TRBV11-3,.,TRBD2,TGTGCCAGCAGCCGGACTAGCGGGAGCGGGGCCGGGGAGCTGTTTTTT,CASSRTSGSGAGELFF
TRBJ2-1,TRBV18,few,.,TGTGCCAGCTCACCTCTCGGGGCCTACAATGAGCAGTTCTTC,CASSPLGAYNEQFF
TRBJ2-5,TRBV7-2,.,TRBD2,TGTGCCAGCAGCTTAAATAGCGGGAAAGAGACCCAGTACTTC,CASSLNSGKETQYF
TRBJ1-4,TRBV3-1/TRBV3-2,.,.,TGTGCCAGCAGCCAAAGAGCCGAAAAACTGTTTTTT,CASSQRAEKLFF
TRBJ1-5,TRBV29-1,.,.,TGCAGCGTTAGTAACAGCCCGGGGGGCAATCAGCCCCAGCATTTT,CSVSNSPGGNQPQHF
TRBJ1-2,TRBV27,.,.,TGTGCCAGCAGTTACGTGGGTAACTATGGCTACACCTTC,CASSYVGNYGYTF
TRBJ1-6,TRBV28,.,.,TGTGCCAGCAGTTTATCGTTTGGGGGGCACAACTATAATTCACCCCTCCACTTT,CASSLSFGGHNYNSPLHF
TRBJ1-1,TRBV18,.,.,TGTGCCAGCTCACCACAAACGGGGACCATGAACACTGAAGCTTTCTTT,CASSPQTGTMNTEAFF
TRBJ2-2,TRBV7-2,.,.,TGTGCCAGCAGCTCTTTCCACCAGCCCGGGGAGCTGTTTTTT,CASSSFHQPGELFF
TRBJ1-3,TRBV6-5,.,.,TGTGCCAGCACACTACAGGGAGGTTCTGGAAACACCATATATTTT,CASTLQGGSGNTIYF
TRBJ2-3,TRBV3-1/TRBV3-2,.,.,TGTGCCAGCAGCCCCCGGGGCGGCGGGGCCACAGATACGCAGTATTTT,CASSPRGGGATDTQYF
TRBJ1-1,TRBV7-2,.,.,TGTGCCAGCAGCTTAGTGGGTCTGGAAGGGACTGAAGCTTTCTTT,CASSLVGLEGTEAFF
TRBJ1-4,TRBV18,once,.,TGTGCCAGCTCACCCGGGACTGCCCCACTATTAGGAACTAATGAAAAACTGTTTTTT,CASSPGTAPLLGTNEKLFF
TRBJ2-1,TRBV28,.,TRBD2,TGTGCCAGCAATCCCCGGGGGGGCTCTCATGAGCAGTTCTTC,CASNPRGGSHEQFF
TRBJ1-5,TRBV7-2,.,TRBD1,TGTGCCAGCAGCGTACCCGGGACAGGAATTCAGCCCCAGCATTTT,CASSVPGTGIQPQHF